This T cell receptor (beta chain) was recovered during a study of blood T cell repertoires in COVID-19. Study summary: From the United States, Italy and Spain came samples of acute and convalescent COVID-19. From T cells, B-cell-depleted T cells, or PBMCs came the material, which was cDNA or gDNA.

V was clipped by 5 bases and J by 5 bases; unmatched bases: 4. The CDR3 is made up of 14 amino acids. Germline CDR1 is SGHTA and CDR2 is FQGTGA. Per the original data handling: Amplification of reference gene primers provided the estimated nucleated cell counts. TCRdb's table, derived via immunoSEQ multiplex PCR, lists solely in-frame clones and lacks some. V and J calls and clone size are as listed in that table; D and trimming were resolved from the DNA. The repertoire has hundreds of thousands of clones, about 83% of them found once; the top ten carry approximately 2.1%. The sample consisted of PBMCs or T cells enriched from blood (not recorded which). The V call is TRBV7-3, the J call TRBJ2-3, with 10 bases aligning to TRBD1. This receptor was obtained from a woman between 50 and 59 years old who had recovered from COVID-19. The CDR3 loop reads CASSKTGGEDTQYF. CDR3 DNA: TGTGCCAGCAGCAAGACAGGGGGCGAAGATACGCAGTATTTT.